The T cell receptor beta chain described here comes from a study of T-cell memory formation after mild COVID-19. The study, taken as a whole, reports: Clones contracting over day 15 to 85 were CD4/CD8 balanced, with later expanders leaning CD4+. The second-wave clones peaking on day 37 were not confirmed as SARS-CoV-2-specific.

After 5'RACE with constant-segment primers, TCR alpha and TCR beta cDNA libraries carrying sample barcodes and UMIs were obtained. Each CDR3 protein is one row after TCRdb ran MiXCR on the 5' RACE reads. The sample records roughly 480,000 distinct CDR3 sequences, around a quarter being singletons. The CDR3 extends over 16 amino acids. Germline V gene sequence: CDR1 KGHDR, CDR2 SFDVKD. V was trimmed by 5 bases and J by 3 bases, leaving 16 bases between them. As regards this clonotype: Its antigen remains unidentified.

This chain connects TRBV24-1 to TRBJ2-1; D is ambiguous. The sequenced material came from PBMCs or a T cell subset sorted from them (not recorded which). The clonotype comes from an adult woman who had mild COVID-19 (a few samples of this study predate the infection). Cell type and time point are not known. This chain's CDR3 is CATSGASVPRYNEQFF. The CDR3 DNA follows: TGTGCCACCAGTGGAGCCTCTGTCCCCCGCTACAATGAGCAGTTCTTC.